The 28 T cell receptor beta chains below were found in one sample sequenced in a study of T cells in Graves' hyperthyroidism and ophthalmopathy. Amplified TCR beta CDR3 regions derived from RNA transcripts. Primed by the HTBI set, a first-round RT-PCR was run on the TCR CDR3. TCRdb re-called the multiplex PCR reads through MiXCR, storing one row per CDR3 protein. The table records about 340,000 distinct CDR3 sequences, around 23% of them present only once. Sequenced input: blood. The origin of the receptors is a woman aged 45 to 65 with Graves' hyperthyroidism.

This clonotype has a count of ten or more. The V and J genes are TRBV7-2 and TRBJ2-1; D is perhaps TRBD2 (5 bases). Trimming took off 1 base at V and 3 bases at J, with 13 bases between the two ends. The germline V gene has CDR1 SGHTA and CDR2 FQGNSA. The CDR3 length is 16 residues. Here the CDR3 DNA reads TGTGCCAGCAGCTTAGTCTTGCTAGCAGGCTACAATGAGCAGTTCTTC. Residues: CASSLVLLAGYNEQFF.

This clonotype showed up just a few times. J is TRBJ2-7 and V is TRBV5-6; 8 bases agree with TRBD1. Germline CDR1 SGHDT, CDR2 YYEEEE. V shed 4 bases, J shed 0 bases, and the junction held 3 bases outside the gene matches. This CDR3 region has 14 residues. This CDR3 reads CASSRRGPSYEQYF. CDR3 coding DNA: TGTGCCAGCAGCCGCAGGGGGCCCTCCTACGAGCAGTACTTC.

This chain links TRBV28 with TRBJ2-5; no firm D call. The CDR3 extends over 14 amino acids. Germline lookup yields CDR1 MDHEN and CDR2 SYDVKM. V lost 3 bases to trimming and J lost 5 bases, with 13 bases between them. The CDR3 DNA follows: TGTGCCAGCAGTTTCCCCCAAGGACGGGAGACCCAGTACTTC. Its protein product is CASSFPQGRETQYF.

This clonotype was found many times. The chain joins TRBV11-2 to TRBJ2-2; the D gene is possibly TRBD2 (6 bases). Germline V gives CDR1 SGHAT, CDR2 FQNNGV. This CDR3 is built from 14 residues. V was trimmed by 10 bases and J by 4 bases, leaving 16 bases between them. The CDR3 protein is CATPSGESTGELFF. DNA of the CDR3: TGTGCCACCCCCTCGGGGGAGTCCACCGGGGAGCTGTTTTTT.

This clonotype was picked up a small number of times. The chain is built from TRBV5-4 and TRBJ2-1; D assignment may be TRBD1 or TRBD2 (6 bases each). There are 16 residues in the CDR3. V lost 2 bases and J 4 bases, leaving 16 bases between the germline ends. Germline loops: CDR1 SGHNT, CDR2 YYREEE (reference sequence). The CDR3 coding sequence is TGTGCCAGCAGCTTTTTTTCGGGGGCTAGGTACAATGAGCAGTTCTTC. Amino acid sequence: CASSFFSGARYNEQFF.

This clonotype was recorded at least ten times. This sequence joins TRBV2 and TRBJ1-2, with a tentative D call TRBD1 (5 bases). V was cut by 6 bases and J by 3 bases, with 14 bases left in between. CDR3 length: 14 residues. Germline V CDR1 and CDR2: SNHLY, FYNNEI. The CDR3 DNA sequence: TGTGCCAGCAGCCGGGGGGGGGGTCACTATGGCTACACCTTC. The encoded protein is CASSRGGGHYGYTF.

V is TRBV28 and J is TRBJ1-1; D is uncertain. Germline CDR1 MDHEN, CDR2 SYDVKM. This CDR3 is 11 amino acids long. The V gene lost 2 bases and the J gene lost 6 bases, with 4 bases spanning the gap. The CDR3 spells CASSLGAEAFF. DNA for the CDR3: TGTGCCAGCAGTTTAGGGGCTGAAGCTTTCTTT.

The chain couples TRBV20-1 to TRBJ2-4, with 9 nucleotides matching TRBD1. Unmatched junction bases numbered 15, after V lost 6 bases and J lost 6 bases. CDR1 and CDR2 (germline): DFQATT, SNEGSKA (reference sequence). The CDR3 has 16 amino acids. The DNA of the CDR3 is TGCAGTGCAAACTTAATTACAGGGGGCTCGGGAAACATTCAGTACTTC. Translation: CSANLITGGSGNIQYF.

The chain has TRBV2 and TRBJ2-7, with 11 bases lining up with TRBD2. Germline lookup yields CDR1 SNHLY and CDR2 FYNNEI. J gave up 6 bases and V 2 bases, and 3 bases lay outside the gene matches. This CDR3 contains 14 residues. The CDR3 region is CASSERTSGSEQYF. DNA of the CDR3: TGTGCCAGCAGTGAAAGGACTAGCGGGTCCGAGCAGTACTTC.

The table lists this clonotype with a few counts. The V gene is TRBV19, the J gene TRBJ1-2; no clear D. Germline V gene data show CDR1 as LNHDA and CDR2 as SQIVND (reference sequence). The CDR3 has 14 amino acids. Trimming removed 0 bases at V and 0 bases at J, with 5 bases between. This CDR3 reads CASSIEGANYGYTF. The CDR3, as DNA: TGTGCCAGTAGTATAGAGGGAGCTAACTATGGCTACACCTTC.

The chain is built from TRBV7-3 and TRBJ2-1; D is possibly TRBD2 (5 bases). The CDR3 extends over 19 amino acids. CDR1 is SGHTA and CDR2 is FQGTGA in the germline V gene. Trimming removed 0 bases from V and 7 bases from J, with 25 bases in between. In nucleotides, the CDR3 is TGTGCCAGCAGCTTAACCCCCCGGGTTAGCAGGAAGTCGGGGAATGAGCAGTTCTTC. This codes for CASSLTPRVSRKSGNEQFF.

This clonotype occurred many times. This chain links TRBV24-1 with TRBJ2-1; TRBD2 matches 8 bases. The germline CDR1 and CDR2 sequences are KGHDR and SFDVKD. This CDR3 is built from 17 residues. V shed 3 bases and J 2 bases; nucleotides not matched to a gene: 8. CDR3: CATSDAPGGEAYNEQFF. The CDR3 coding sequence is TGTGCCACCAGTGATGCCCCCGGGGGGGAAGCCTACAATGAGCAGTTCTTC.

This clonotype was counted at least ten times. The J gene is TRBJ1-2, the V gene TRBV7-6; TRBD1 is a possible D gene (6 bases). Trimming removed 1 base at V and 3 bases at J, with 9 bases between. CDR3 length equals 14 residues. Germline V gives CDR1 SGHVS, CDR2 FNYEAQ. The CDR3 coding sequence is TGTGCCAGCAGCTTAGTAGCAGGGGACTATGGCTACACCTTC. This sequence encodes CASSLVAGDYGYTF. Variable domain in full (rest from reference TRBV7-6 and TRBJ1-2): GAGVSQSPRYKVTKRGQDVALRCDPISGHVSLYWYRQALGQGPEFLTYFNYEAQQDKSGLPNDRFSAERPEGSISTLTIQRTEQRDSAMYRCASSLVAGDYGYTFGSGTRLTVV.

There are many counts of this clonotype. This chain connects TRBV20-1 to TRBJ2-1; D unresolved. CDR1 DFQATT and CDR2 SNEGSKA come from the germline V gene (reference sequence). The CDR3 is 13 amino acids. Trimming stripped 6 bases from V and 0 bases from J, with 9 bases between. CDR3 sequence reads: CSAGTDSYNEQFF. CDR3 bases: TGCAGTGCCGGTACGGACTCCTACAATGAGCAGTTCTTC.

This clonotype was found a few times. This chain links TRBV20-1 with TRBJ1-6; 9 nucleotides agree with TRBD1. In germline, CDR1 is DFQATT, CDR2 SNEGSKA (reference sequence). The trim removed 1 base at V and 2 bases at J, leaving 3 bases unmatched. This CDR3 spans 16 amino acids. The chain's CDR3 is CSARAGTGTYNSPLHF. CDR3 coding DNA: TGCAGTGCTAGAGCCGGGACAGGGACCTATAATTCACCCCTCCACTTT.

This chain connects TRBV28 to TRBJ1-1; weak D call: TRBD1 (6 bases). The CDR3 has 16 amino acids. V gave up 6 bases and J gave up 2 bases, with 19 bases separating them. Germline loops: CDR1 MDHEN, CDR2 SYDVKM. The CDR3 sequence is CASRLIRGRVNTEAFF. The CDR3 DNA reads as TGTGCCAGCAGGTTAATACGGGGGCGGGTTAACACTGAAGCTTTCTTT.

This clonotype was recorded at least ten times. V gene TRBV7-9 combines with J gene TRBJ1-1; 7 bases are shared with TRBD1. The V gene end was trimmed by 5 bases and the J gene end by 5 bases; junction bases not matched to a gene: 11. This CDR3 region has 15 residues. Per the germline V gene, CDR1 is SEHNR and CDR2 is FQNEAQ (reference sequence). The CDR3 spells CASSTSTGLYTEAFF. CDR3 DNA sequence: TGTGCCAGCAGCACATCGACAGGGTTATATACTGAAGCTTTCTTT.

The sample holds many counts of this clonotype. V usage is TRBV6-1 and J usage is TRBJ2-3, with D hard to call. This CDR3 region has 14 residues. In germline, CDR1 is MNHNS, CDR2 SASEGT. The V end lost 0 bases, the J end lost 0 bases, and 4 bases lay between the germline ends. In nucleotides, the CDR3 is TGTGCCAGCAGTGAAGCCCGCAGCACAGATACGCAGTATTTT. This sequence encodes CASSEARSTDTQYF.

This clonotype has ten or more counts. The chain joins TRBV28 to TRBJ2-7; 9 bases agree with TRBD1. The CDR3 extends over 15 amino acids. V gave up 8 bases and J gave up 1 base; unmatched junction bases: 9. Germline CDR1 MDHEN, CDR2 SYDVKM. As DNA, the CDR3 is TGTGCCAGCGGGAATGCCGGGACAGGGTCCTACGAGCAGTACTTC. Translated: CASGNAGTGSYEQYF.

This clonotype has at least ten counts. The CDR3 here is CASSLLPAYQETQYF. The CDR3 bases are TGTGCCAGCAGCTTATTACCAGCGTACCAAGAGACCCAGTACTTC. The chain uses TRBV11-2 and TRBJ2-5; unclear D gene. Trimming shortened V by 2 bases and J by 0 bases, and 10 bases separated the two germline ends. This CDR3 comprises 15 residues. From germline, CDR1 is SGHAT and CDR2 FQNNGV.

Note on this clonotype: Since no conserved phenylalanine or tryptophan closes the CDR3, a read error is the likely cause. The chain employs TRBV3-1 and TRBJ2-1; TRBD2 might be the D (6 bases). The CDR3 is made up of 15 amino acids. From germline, CDR1 is LGHDT and CDR2 YNNKEL (reference sequence). V gave up 6 bases and J gave up 3 bases, with 15 bases separating them. CDR3: CASRPSGLGYNEQFS. The CDR3 nucleotides read TGTGCCAGCAGACCAAGCGGGCTAGGCTACAATGAGCAGTTCTCC.

Points on this clonotype: The junction shows a germline mismatch at one end, possibly a read error. The genes are TRBV12-3 or TRBV12-4 and TRBJ1-5, with 8 nucleotides matching TRBD1. This CDR3 comprises 15 residues. CDR3 sequence (DNA): TGTGCCAGCAGTCTAGCGGACAGGGTTAATCAGCCCCAGCATTTT. Its protein product is CASSLADRVNQPQHF.

This clonotype came up a few times. V and J are TRBV11-2 and TRBJ1-4, with D maybe TRBD1 (5 bases). V lost 1 base, J lost 8 bases, and 17 bases lay in between. This CDR3 has 16 amino acids. From germline, CDR1 is SGHAT and CDR2 FQNNGV. In DNA form, the CDR3 reads TGTGCCAGCAGCTTAGTTCGGGGCAGGCTCTGGGAAAAACTGTTTTTT. Translated, it gives CASSLVRGRLWEKLFF. The full variable domain, in which reference TRBV11-2 and TRBJ1-4 provide the parts outside the CDR3, is EAGVAQSPRYKIIEKRQSVAFWCNPISGHATLYWYQQILGQGPKLLIQFQNNGVVDDSQLPKDRFSAERLKGVDSTLKIQPAKLEDSAVYLCASSLVRGRLWEKLFFGSGTQLSVL.

This clonotype has more than one count but fewer than ten. The chain is built from TRBV7-3 and TRBJ2-1; tentative D call: TRBD2 (6 bases). Per the germline V gene, CDR1 is SGHTA and CDR2 is FQGTGA. Trimming removed 4 bases at V and 0 bases at J, with 7 bases between. The CDR3 covers 14 residues. Here the CDR3 DNA reads TGTGCCAGCAGCTCGACTAGCTCCTACAATGAGCAGTTCTTC. Translating gives CASSSTSSYNEQFF.

V gene TRBV9 combines with J gene TRBJ2-1; 7 nucleotides match TRBD2. Trimming cost V 2 bases and J 1 base; bases outside gene matches: 3. Germline V CDR1 and CDR2: SGDLS, YYNGEE. This CDR3 has 15 residues. In DNA form, the CDR3 reads TGTGCCAGCAGCGTGGGCGGGGGATCCTACAATGAGCAGTTCTTC. It yields the protein CASSVGGGSYNEQFF.

This clonotype occurred a few times. The DNA of the CDR3 is TGTGCCAGCTCAACCCAATCCCTCCGACAGGGAGGCACAGATACGCAGTATTTT. Amino acids: CASSTQSLRQGGTDTQYF. The chain uses TRBV18 and TRBJ2-3, with TRBD1 identical over 7 bases. The CDR3 has 18 amino acids. V trimming: 5 bases; J trimming: 1 base; junction bases outside the gene matches: 15. The germline CDR1 and CDR2 sequences are KGHSH and LQKENI. Combining the CDR3 with reference TRBV18 and TRBJ2-3 gives the whole variable domain NAGVMQNPRHLVRRRGQEARLRCSPMKGHSHVYWYRQLPEEGLKFMVYLQKENIIDESGMPKERFSAEFPKEGPSILRIQQVVRGDSAAYFCASSTQSLRQGGTDTQYFGPGTRLTVL.

This rearrangement joins TRBV3-1 to TRBJ2-7; 13 nucleotides agree with TRBD2. Looked up from germline, CDR1 is LGHDT and CDR2 is YNNKEL (reference sequence). J gave up 9 bases and V 4 bases, and 6 bases lay outside the gene matches. The CDR3 totals 14 residues. The CDR3 DNA sequence: TGTGCCAGCAGCCCCGGACTAGCGGGAGTGGCGCAGTACTTC. It encodes CASSPGLAGVAQYF.

This clonotype was seen a handful of times. This chain connects TRBV11-2 to TRBJ2-3; TRBD1 aligns across 9 bases. The germline gives CDR1 SGHAT, CDR2 FQNNGV. Trimming removed 0 bases from V and 7 bases from J; junction bases left unmatched: 8. The CDR3 spans 16 residues. CDR3 sequence: CASSLEAGQGLNTQYF. The CDR3 bases are TGTGCCAGCAGCTTAGAGGCGGGACAGGGTTTAAATACGCAGTATTTT.